This TCR beta chain comes out of a study of vaccination and CD4 T cells after COVID-19. Cultured CD4+ T cells had their DNA profiled by the Oncomine TCR Beta short-read assay. TCRdb independently ran MiXCR on the PCR reads; one entry per CDR3 protein. This sample has around 19,000 distinct CDR3 sequences, with roughly half found just once. The V and J ends lost 6 bases and 3 bases respectively, with 12 bases between them. The CDR3 consists of 12 residues. CDR1 and CDR2 from the germline V gene are DFQATT and SNEGSKA (reference sequence). Documented treatment: roughly 11-day PBMC culture with coronavirus spike peptide pools or control peptides (ViraFEST assay). Findings and limits, study-wide: Convalescent participants were relatively few, and none had early post-infection timepoints studied.

The table lists this clonotype with a few counts. The antigen is unknown. Source material: CD4+ T cells from blood, cultured in vitro. V gene TRBV20-1 combines with J gene TRBJ2-7; TRBD1 might be the D (5 bases). The receptor was derived from a human donor who had recovered from COVID-19. The CDR3 DNA is TGCAGTGCCCAGGGTAGGGGCTACGAGCAGTACTTC. It encodes CSAQGRGYEQYF.